Presented here are 27 T cell receptor beta chains from one specimen sequenced in a study of shared clonotypes between healthy human individuals. This table comes from immunoSEQ multiplex PCR, and its TCRdb copy is limited to in-frame clones, with some not included. Found here are more than 2 million clones, about 94% of them singletons; the top ten hold around 1.8%. Terminally differentiated effector memory CD45RA+ cells were left out of the naive CD8 fraction, which was CD45RO-negative and positively selected for CCR7. Specimen: naive CD8+ T cells from PBMCs. The receptors come from a man younger than 35 in good health. Some clones in this sample may be carry-over from other donors' samples.

This clone appeared a single time. This chain uses TRBV29-1 with TRBJ2-5; 7 bases are shared with TRBD2. Trimming at V came to 5 bases and at J to 0 bases, leaving 15 bases not matched to a gene. CDR3 length: 17 residues. The germline V gene encodes CDR1 SQVTM and CDR2 ANQGSEA. The DNA of the CDR3 is TGCAGCGTTTCTCAGTTCGAGCGGGGAAGATACCAAGAGACCCAGTACTTC. It yields the protein CSVSQFERGRYQETQYF.

This chain links TRBV28 with TRBJ2-4; the D gene is possibly TRBD1 (6 bases). V gave up 8 bases and J gave up 4 bases, with 15 bases separating them. The CDR3 spans 14 residues. Germline CDR1 and CDR2: MDHEN and SYDVKM. The CDR3, as DNA: TGTGCCAGCGACTTAGGCACAGGGAAAAACATTCAGTACTTC. It is translated as CASDLGTGKNIQYF.

The rearrangement joins TRBV10-3 to TRBJ1-2, with D possibly matching TRBD1 (6 bases). V lost 5 bases and J lost 5, with 21 bases in between. This CDR3 has 16 residues. Germline-derived CDR1 and CDR2 are ENHRY and SYGVKD. CDR3 bases: TGTGCCATCAGTCGATGGGATCCGAGACAGGAGTATGGCTACACCTTC. Translating gives CAISRWDPRQEYGYTF.

The chain couples TRBV5-1 to TRBJ1-4, with 10 bases lining up with TRBD1. Losses at the gene ends were 0 bases for V and 7 bases for J; bases not matched to a gene: 3. CDR3 length equals 15 residues. CDR1 and CDR2 from the germline V gene are SGHRS and YFSETQ. The CDR3 DNA reads TGCGCCAGCAGCTTGGTCGGGACAGGGGCTGAAAAACTGTTTTTT. Translated: CASSLVGTGAEKLFF. Full variable domain (rest looked up from reference TRBV5-1 and TRBJ1-4): KAGVTQTPRYLIKTRGQQVTLSCSPISGHRSVSWYQQTPGQGLQFLFEYFSETQRNKGNFPGRFSGRQFSNSRSEMNVSTLELGDSALYLCASSLVGTGAEKLFFGSGTQLSVL.

The chain carries TRBV27 and TRBJ1-5, with a weak D call TRBD1 (6 bases). This CDR3 has 14 amino acids. Germline V gene lookup returns CDR1 MNHEY and CDR2 SMNVEV (reference sequence). Trimming removed 3 bases at V and 5 bases at J, with 11 bases between. CDR3 sequence (DNA): TGTGCCAGCAGTTTGGTCAGGGGTGATCAGCCCCAGCATTTT. Its protein product is CASSLVRGDQPQHF.

The chain employs TRBV11-2 and TRBJ1-1; D unresolved. Germline V gene lookup returns CDR1 SGHAT and CDR2 FQNNGV. V lost 3 bases and J lost 4, with 9 bases in between. The CDR3 is made up of 13 amino acids. The CDR3 sequence: CASSFSHPTEAFF. DNA of the CDR3: TGTGCCAGCAGCTTCTCACACCCCACTGAAGCTTTCTTT.

V gene TRBV15 combines with J gene TRBJ1-4, with 8 bases aligning to TRBD1. V dropped 0 bases and J dropped 4; count of bases not matched to a gene: 10. The CDR3 spans 18 residues. Germline values: CDR1 LNHNV, CDR2 YYDKDF (reference sequence). The chain's CDR3 is CATSRDNPDRGSNEKLFF. CDR3 nucleotide sequence: TGTGCCACCAGCAGAGATAACCCTGACAGGGGTAGTAATGAAAAACTGTTTTTT.

In DNA, the CDR3 is TGTGCCAGCAGCTTGCAAGGAGCAGGGTTCGAGCAGTACTTC. Its translation is CASSLQGAGFEQYF. The gene calls are TRBV5-6 and TRBJ2-7; D is perhaps TRBD1 (5 bases). The CDR3 is 14 residues long. V gave up 1 base and J gave up 6 bases, with 14 bases separating them. Per germline, CDR1 SGHDT and CDR2 YYEEEE.

The chain employs TRBV28 and TRBJ2-7; 8 bases align to TRBD1. The CDR3 is made up of 14 amino acids. Trimming removed 5 bases from V and 2 bases from J; junction bases left unmatched: 5. Germline V gene lookup returns CDR1 MDHEN and CDR2 SYDVKM. The CDR3 sequence is CASSPPTGAYEQYF. The DNA for the CDR3 is TGTGCCAGCAGTCCCCCGACAGGGGCCTACGAGCAGTACTTC. Full variable domain (rest looked up from reference TRBV28 and TRBJ2-7): DVKVTQSSRYLVKRTGEKVFLECVQDMDHENMFWYRQDPGLGLRLIYFSYDVKMKEKGDIPEGYSVSREKKERFSLILESASTNQTSMYLCASSPPTGAYEQYFGPGTRLTVT.

The CDR3 loop reads CASSVTSFGDNEQFF. CDR3 bases: TGTGCCAGCAGCGTCACTAGCTTTGGTGACAATGAGCAGTTCTTC. This chain connects TRBV9 to TRBJ2-1, with D perhaps matching TRBD2 (6 bases). Trimming removed 2 bases at V and 5 bases at J, with 14 bases between. Germline CDR1 reads SGDLS; CDR2 reads YYNGEE. The CDR3 is 15 residues long.

This sequence joins TRBV11-2 and TRBJ2-7, with D possibly TRBD2 on 6 matching bases. The V end was cut by 0 bases, the J end by 3 bases, with 15 bases between. The CDR3 loop spans 16 amino acids. CDR1 SGHAT and CDR2 FQNNGV come from the germline V gene. CDR3 DNA: TGTGCCAGCAGCTTAGAGGGGGGTAGGGAGAGCTACGAGCAGTACTTC. Translated: CASSLEGGRESYEQYF.

The chain combines TRBV7-3 with TRBJ2-1; 11 nucleotides line up with TRBD2. The CDR3 totals 15 residues. J gave up 7 bases and V 6 bases, and 8 bases lay outside the gene matches. Germline loops: CDR1 SGHTA, CDR2 FQGTGA. The CDR3 region is CASSLAGGRLNEQFF. The CDR3 DNA is TGTGCCAGCAGTTTAGCGGGAGGGCGTCTGAATGAGCAGTTCTTC.

V and J are TRBV27 and TRBJ1-4; TRBD1 might be the D (6 bases). Trimming pared 6 bases from V and 2 bases from J, leaving 10 bases between. CDR3 size: 14 residues. Germline lookup yields CDR1 MNHEY and CDR2 SMNVEV (reference sequence). The DNA of the CDR3 is TGTGCCAGCAGAGTAGGGGGGACTAATGAAAAACTGTTTTTT. Protein sequence: CASRVGGTNEKLFF. The full variable domain, in which reference TRBV27 and TRBJ1-4 provide the parts outside the CDR3, is EAQVTQNPRYLITVTGKKLTVTCSQNMNHEYMSWYRQDPGLGLRQIYYSMNVEVTDKGDVPEGYKVSRKEKRNFPLILESPSPNQTSLYFCASRVGGTNEKLFFGSGTQLSVL.

In nucleotides, the CDR3 is TGTGCCAGCAGTGCAGACTGGGGCGGCACTGAAGCTTTCTTT. Its protein product is CASSADWGGTEAFF. V and J are TRBV6-6 and TRBJ1-1, with D possibly TRBD1 on 5 matching bases. The CDR3 runs to 14 residues. Trimming removed 5 bases from V and 4 bases from J, with 14 bases in between. Germline V gene lookup returns CDR1 MNHNY and CDR2 SVGAGI (reference sequence).

The chain joins TRBV9 to TRBJ1-1; D is perhaps TRBD1 (5 bases). The CDR3 spans 15 residues. From germline, CDR1 is SGDLS and CDR2 YYNGEE. The germline V and J ends were trimmed by 0 bases and 4 bases, with 13 bases remaining between them. The CDR3 sequence is CASSVGSRGATEAFF. In DNA, the CDR3 is TGTGCCAGCAGCGTAGGATCGAGGGGAGCCACTGAAGCTTTCTTT. Complete variable domain (other parts from reference TRBV9 and TRBJ1-1): DSGVTQTPKHLITATGQRVTLRCSPRSGDLSVYWYQQSLDQGLQFLIQYYNGEERAKGNILERFSAQQFPDLHSELNLSSLELGDSALYFCASSVGSRGATEAFFGQGTRLTVV.

The J gene is TRBJ2-7, the V gene TRBV5-4; D might be TRBD2 (5 bases). The CDR3 has 16 residues. Deletions cut 0 bases from V and 5 bases from J, with 18 bases between. Germline CDR1 reads SGHNT; CDR2 reads YYREEE (reference sequence). CDR3 DNA sequence: TGTGCCAGCAGCTTGGCCATGACTCGGACTGAGAACGAGCAGTACTTC. It codes for CASSLAMTRTENEQYF.

As concerns this clone: The same CDR3 arises from other DNA sequences in this sample as well. V gene TRBV28 combines with J gene TRBJ2-2; the D gene is possibly TRBD1 (6 bases). Germline V CDR1 and CDR2: MDHEN, SYDVKM. The V end was cut by 2 bases, the J end by 4 bases, with 8 bases between. There are 14 residues in the CDR3. CDR3 loop: CASSLQGSTGELFF. Here the CDR3 DNA reads TGTGCCAGCAGTTTACAGGGGAGCACCGGGGAGCTGTTTTTT.

The CDR3 reads CASSSALSNEQFF. The CDR3 DNA sequence: TGTGCCAGCAGCTCAGCCCTATCCAATGAGCAGTTCTTC. The chain recombines TRBV7-9 with TRBJ2-1; D is uncertain. Trimming removed 4 bases from V and 6 bases from J, with 10 bases in between. Germline assignment: CDR1 SEHNR and CDR2 FQNEAQ (reference sequence). This CDR3 contains 13 residues.

The chain carries TRBV10-3 and TRBJ2-2; 7 nucleotides align to TRBD2. The CDR3 covers 17 residues. Germline loops: CDR1 ENHRY, CDR2 SYGVKD. J gave up 3 bases and V 0 bases, and 7 bases lay outside the gene matches. The CDR3 DNA reads TGTGCCATCAGTGAGTCGACGGCGGGACTATACACCGGGGAGCTGTTTTTT. Its protein is CAISESTAGLYTGELFF.

The V gene is TRBV27, the J gene TRBJ1-2; 8 positions agree with TRBD1. The CDR3 spans 16 residues. The germline CDR1 and CDR2 sequences are MNHEY and SMNVEV (reference sequence). The V and J ends lost 4 bases and 4 bases, in that order; junction bases with no gene match: 11. CDR3 loop: CASSSLSLTGVYGYTF. CDR3 bases: TGTGCCAGCAGTTCCCTATCCCTGACAGGGGTCTATGGCTACACCTTC.

The V gene is TRBV7-2, the J gene TRBJ2-3; TRBD2 agrees at 9 bases. This CDR3 contains 19 residues. The V and J ends lost 2 bases and 1 base, in that order; junction bases with no gene match: 13. CDR1 is SGHTA, CDR2 FQGNSA, per germline. CDR3 DNA sequence: TGTGCCAGCAGCTTAACGACTCGGAGGCGACTAGCGGGCACAGATACGCAGTATTTT. It is translated as CASSLTTRRRLAGTDTQYF.

CDR3 in amino acids: CASTSQGISYNEQFF. DNA for the CDR3: TGTGCCAGTACCTCGCAGGGTATTTCCTACAATGAGCAGTTCTTC. The chain carries TRBV19 and TRBJ2-1; possible D gene TRBD1, 5 bases. The CDR3 contains 15 residues. Germline-derived CDR1 and CDR2 are LNHDA and SQIVND (reference sequence). Trimming took 7 bases from V and 1 from J, leaving 14 bases between them.

The V call is TRBV5-6, the J call TRBJ2-6, with no clear D. In germline, CDR1 is SGHDT, CDR2 YYEEEE. Trimming removed 0 bases at V and 8 bases at J, with 6 bases between. This CDR3 has 13 residues. The CDR3 spells CASSLEGSNVLTF. CDR3 sequence (DNA): TGTGCCAGCAGCTTGGAGGGATCCAACGTCCTGACTTTC.

Of note for this clone: Other DNA variants within this sample encode the same CDR3. The chain joins TRBV28 to TRBJ1-1; 9 positions match TRBD1. The germline gives CDR1 MDHEN, CDR2 SYDVKM. This CDR3 region has 14 residues. The junction had 3 bases not matched to a gene; V was cut back by 6 bases and J by 1 base. CDR3 in amino acids: CASSRDRENTEAFF. In DNA form, the CDR3 reads TGTGCCAGCAGCCGGGACAGGGAGAACACTGAAGCTTTCTTT. Filled out from reference TRBV28 and TRBJ1-1, the complete variable domain reads DVKVTQSSRYLVKRTGEKVFLECVQDMDHENMFWYRQDPGLGLRLIYFSYDVKMKEKGDIPEGYSVSREKKERFSLILESASTNQTSMYLCASSRDRENTEAFFGQGTRLTVV.

A single count supports this clone. The chain joins TRBV7-6 to TRBJ2-7; TRBD1 is a possible D gene (6 bases). Deletions cut 3 bases from V and 0 bases from J, with 12 bases between. CDR1 and CDR2 from the germline V gene are SGHVS and FNYEAQ. The length of the CDR3 is 15 residues. This CDR3 is CASSLGTTGSYEQYF. CDR3 sequence (DNA): TGTGCCAGCAGCTTGGGGACAACTGGCTCCTACGAGCAGTACTTC. Based on the CDR3 plus reference TRBV7-6 and TRBJ2-7, the full variable domain is GAGVSQSPRYKVTKRGQDVALRCDPISGHVSLYWYRQALGQGPEFLTYFNYEAQQDKSGLPNDRFSAERPEGSISTLTIQRTEQRDSAMYRCASSLGTTGSYEQYFGPGTRLTVT.

The chain employs TRBV6-1 and TRBJ2-7, with D possibly being TRBD2 (6 bases). V shed 3 bases and J shed 13 bases, with 22 bases lying between them. CDR3 length: 14 amino acids. Germline CDR1 is MNHNS and CDR2 is SASEGT. The CDR3: CASSDTFAGSGTYF. Written as DNA, the CDR3 is TGTGCCAGCAGTGATACGTTTGCGGGGTCCGGGACCTACTTC.

This clone occurred once. This chain joins TRBV19 and TRBJ2-7, with D unclear. The ends were cut back, 5 bases at V and 2 bases at J, with 16 bases in the middle. The CDR3 runs to 15 residues. CDR1 is LNHDA, CDR2 SQIVND, per germline (reference sequence). DNA of the CDR3: TGTGCCAGTAGTCCTGTAACGGGCAGAGCCTACGAGCAGTACTTC. Amino acids: CASSPVTGRAYEQYF.